The next 15 T cell receptor beta chains were all read from a single sample in a study of metastatic and nonmetastatic thyroid tumors. Ahead of thyroid surgery, no patient had received treatment of any kind. TCRdb recomputed clones from the PCR reads via MiXCR. Here the sample spans tens of thousands of clones, approximately 14% being singletons. Sample: blood. The receptors were gathered from a female donor with papillary thyroid cancer or a benign thyroid nodule (not recorded which). Some clones in this sample may be carry-over from other donors' samples.

This clone was seen repeatedly, ten times or more. V is TRBV11-2 and J is TRBJ2-2; 7 nucleotides agree with TRBD2. V shed 2 bases, J shed 5 bases, and the junction held 8 bases outside the gene matches. The CDR3 length is 16 residues. Looked up from germline, CDR1 is SGHAT and CDR2 is FQNNGV. As DNA, the CDR3 is TGTGCCAGCAGCTTAATCGCGGGAGAGGTTACCGGGGAGCTGTTTTTT. Protein: CASSLIAGEVTGELFF. Drawing the rest from reference TRBV11-2 and TRBJ2-2, the complete variable domain is EAGVAQSPRYKIIEKRQSVAFWCNPISGHATLYWYQQILGQGPKLLIQFQNNGVVDDSQLPKDRFSAERLKGVDSTLKIQPAKLEDSAVYLCASSLIAGEVTGELFFGEGSRLTVL.

J is TRBJ2-7 and V is TRBV11-2; no reliable D call. V was pared by 2 bases and J by 3 bases, with 14 bases between. Germline V gene lookup returns CDR1 SGHAT and CDR2 FQNNGV. This CDR3 has 15 residues. This CDR3 reads CASSLSPASVYEQYF. The DNA for the CDR3 is TGTGCCAGCAGCTTATCTCCGGCTAGTGTCTACGAGCAGTACTTC.

This clone appeared once. The J gene is TRBJ2-7, the V gene TRBV13; no clear D. The germline gives CDR1 PRHDT, CDR2 FYEKMQ (reference sequence). This CDR3 spans 13 amino acids. V shed 6 bases and J shed 4 bases, with 13 bases lying between them. CDR3 sequence: CASSLERQYEQYF. The CDR3 bases are TGTGCCAGCAGTCTGGAGAGACAATACGAGCAGTACTTC.

The V call is TRBV11-2, the J call TRBJ2-7; D is unclear. Germline CDR1 SGHAT, CDR2 FQNNGV. V was pared by 1 base and J by 0 bases, with 10 bases between. This CDR3 has 15 amino acids. The CDR3 DNA follows: TGTGCCAGCAGCTTAGGGTCGGTGAGCTCCTACGAGCAGTACTTC. As protein: CASSLGSVSSYEQYF.

By share of the sample, this clone is medium-sized (0.01 to 0.1%). The chain links TRBV19 to TRBJ2-7; 12 bases are shared with TRBD1. The germline gives CDR1 LNHDA, CDR2 SQIVND (reference sequence). The CDR3 is 14 residues long. Germline trimming cut 5 bases from V and 5 bases from J; bases unmatched to any gene: 4. The CDR3 protein is CASSGTGGPHEQYF. Written as DNA, the CDR3 is TGTGCCAGTAGTGGGACAGGGGGCCCCCACGAGCAGTACTTC.

The V and J genes are TRBV11-1 and TRBJ2-7; weak D call: TRBD2 (8 bases). Trimming cost V 1 base and J 2 bases, with 18 bases left between them. Germline V gene data show CDR1 as SGHAT and CDR2 as FQDESV (reference sequence). The CDR3 length is 17 residues. The chain's CDR3 is CASSLGPGGSGTYEQYF. CDR3 sequence (DNA): TGTGCCAGCAGCTTAGGCCCAGGGGGTAGCGGGACCTACGAGCAGTACTTC.

This clone was detected many times. This chain links TRBV20-1 with TRBJ1-5; 10 nucleotides agree with TRBD1. This CDR3 has 14 residues. The junction had 6 bases not matched to a gene; V was cut back by 4 bases and J by 6 bases. Germline assignment: CDR1 DFQATT and CDR2 SNEGSKA (reference sequence). This CDR3 is CSAKGTGAGQPQHF. In DNA, the CDR3 is TGCAGTGCTAAAGGGACAGGGGCAGGTCAGCCCCAGCATTTT.

This clone showed up just a few times. The chain recombines TRBV6-2 or TRBV6-3 with TRBJ1-2, with D possibly matching TRBD1 (5 bases). V lost 2 bases, J lost 8 bases, and 15 bases lay in between. Germline V gene lookup returns CDR1 MNHEY and CDR2 SVGEGT. This CDR3 comprises 14 residues. CDR3: CASSYMGPQYGYTF. DNA of the CDR3: TGTGCCAGCAGTTACATGGGGCCCCAGTACGGCTACACCTTC.

As concerns this clone: The CDR3 carries no conserved terminal phenylalanine or tryptophan, so it likely arises from a read error. Because the CDR3's place on the DNA is in doubt, the DNA is left out and the CDR3 is given as listed by TCRdb. V usage is TRBV28 and J usage is TRBJ2-4. A total of 8 residues make up the CDR3, ends included. Looked up from germline, CDR1 is MDHEN and CDR2 is SYDVKM. This CDR3 reads CASSLLFL.

This clone ranks as medium-sized. The rearrangement links TRBV15 to TRBJ2-3, with TRBD1 as a possible D gene (7 bases). V was shortened by 0 bases and J by 5 bases, with 12 bases between the two germline ends. CDR3 size: 15 residues. Per the germline V gene, CDR1 is LNHNV and CDR2 is YYDKDF (reference sequence). As DNA, the CDR3 is TGTGCCACCAGCAGAGAATCCAGGGGGGTAGATACGCAGTATTTT. This encodes CATSRESRGVDTQYF.

Sample share makes this clone medium-sized. The V and J genes are TRBV6-1 and TRBJ1-2; D not resolved. The CDR3 runs 13 residues. Per germline, CDR1 MNHNS and CDR2 SASEGT. V was trimmed by 2 bases and J by 4 bases, leaving 8 bases between them. CDR3 loop: CASSENEAYGYTF. The DNA for the CDR3 is TGTGCCAGCAGTGAAAATGAAGCCTATGGCTACACCTTC.

Judged by abundance, this clone is medium-sized (0.01 to 0.1%). The V call is TRBV10-3, the J call TRBJ2-7; D ambiguous. Germline loops: CDR1 ENHRY, CDR2 SYGVKD. This CDR3 region has 14 residues. Deletions cut 0 bases from V and 1 base from J, with 7 bases between. Here the CDR3 reads CAISESGNSYEQYF. CDR3 nucleotides: TGTGCCATCAGTGAGTCAGGGAATTCCTACGAGCAGTACTTC.

In the case of this clone: A single base separates this from a much larger clone, so it may be a read error. The chain carries TRBV7-3 and TRBJ2-3; 8 positions agree with TRBD2. The germline gives CDR1 SGHTA, CDR2 FQGTGA. The CDR3 is 16 amino acids. CDR3 loop: CVSSSSGTRGSNTQYF. The CDR3 DNA follows: TGTGTCAGCAGCTCCTCCGGGACTAGGGGTTCAAATACGCAGTATTTT.

Concerning this clone itself: This sequence may be a read error, since a much larger clone differs from it by one base. The chain couples TRBV4-2 to TRBJ1-4, with 11 bases aligning to TRBD1. Trimming removed 0 bases from V and 8 bases from J; junction bases left unmatched: 5. The CDR3 sequence is 16 residues long. Germline CDR1 reads LGHNA; CDR2 reads YNFKEQ. The CDR3 bases are TGTGCCAGCAGCCAAGACTTGGGGACAGGGGGAGAAAAACTGTTTTTT. It translates to CASSQDLGTGGEKLFF.

This clone was found many times. The genes are TRBV6-1 and TRBJ2-4; D unresolved. CDR3 length equals 16 residues. In germline, CDR1 is MNHNS, CDR2 SASEGT. The V gene lost 3 bases and the J gene lost 0 bases, with 12 bases spanning the gap. The CDR3, as DNA: TGTGCCAGCAGTGATCCTGGGGTACTAGCCAAAAACATTCAGTACTTC. It encodes CASSDPGVLAKNIQYF.